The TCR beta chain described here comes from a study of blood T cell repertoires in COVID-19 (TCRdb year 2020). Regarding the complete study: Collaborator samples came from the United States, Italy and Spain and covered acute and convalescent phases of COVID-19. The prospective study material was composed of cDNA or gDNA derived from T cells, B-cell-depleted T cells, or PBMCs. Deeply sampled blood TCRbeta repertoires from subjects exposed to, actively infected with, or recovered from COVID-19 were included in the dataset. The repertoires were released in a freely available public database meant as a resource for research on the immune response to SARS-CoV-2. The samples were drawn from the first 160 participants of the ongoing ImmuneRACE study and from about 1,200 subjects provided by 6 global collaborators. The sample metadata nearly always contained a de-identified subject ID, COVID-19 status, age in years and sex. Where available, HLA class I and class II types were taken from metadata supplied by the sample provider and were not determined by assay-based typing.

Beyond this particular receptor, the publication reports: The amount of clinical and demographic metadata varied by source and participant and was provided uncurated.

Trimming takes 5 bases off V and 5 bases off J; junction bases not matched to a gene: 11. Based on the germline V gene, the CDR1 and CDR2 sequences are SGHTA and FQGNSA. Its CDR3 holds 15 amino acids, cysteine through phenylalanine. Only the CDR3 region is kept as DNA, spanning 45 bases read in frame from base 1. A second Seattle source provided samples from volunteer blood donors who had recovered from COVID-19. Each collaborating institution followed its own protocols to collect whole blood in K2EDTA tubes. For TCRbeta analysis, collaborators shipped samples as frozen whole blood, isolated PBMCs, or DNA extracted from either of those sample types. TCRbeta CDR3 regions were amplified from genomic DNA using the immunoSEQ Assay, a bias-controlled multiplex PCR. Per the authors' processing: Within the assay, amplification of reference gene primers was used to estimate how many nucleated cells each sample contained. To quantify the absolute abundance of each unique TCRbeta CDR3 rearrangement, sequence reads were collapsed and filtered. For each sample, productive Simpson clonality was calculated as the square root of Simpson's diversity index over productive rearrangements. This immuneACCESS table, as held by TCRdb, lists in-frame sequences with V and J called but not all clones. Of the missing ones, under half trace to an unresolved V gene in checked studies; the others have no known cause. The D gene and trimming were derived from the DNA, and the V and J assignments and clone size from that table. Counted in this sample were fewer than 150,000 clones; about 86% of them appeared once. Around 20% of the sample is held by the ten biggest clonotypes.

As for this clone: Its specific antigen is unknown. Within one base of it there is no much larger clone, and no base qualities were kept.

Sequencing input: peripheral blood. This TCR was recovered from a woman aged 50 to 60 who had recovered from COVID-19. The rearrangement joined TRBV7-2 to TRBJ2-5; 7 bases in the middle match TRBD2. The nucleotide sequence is TGTGCCAGCAGCCTTAGAGGGAGGGCGCGGGAGACCCAGTACTTC. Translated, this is CASSLRGRARETQYF.